Presented here are 14 T cell receptor beta chains from one specimen sequenced in a study of metastatic and nonmetastatic thyroid tumors (dated by TCRdb to about 2020). Before undergoing thyroid surgery, none of the patients had been given any kind of treatment. The method was PCR. These reads were obtained on an Illumina HiSeq 4000. TCRdb cleaned the public reads at Q25 with fastp, built clones with MiXCR and kept in-frame beta chains. This sample comprises under 20,000 clones, around 30% of them detected only once. About 13% of the sample rests with the top ten. Source material: tumor tissue. The source of these receptors is a female donor with papillary thyroid cancer or a benign thyroid nodule (not recorded which). Some clones in this sample may be carry-over from other donors' samples.

V is TRBV12-3 or TRBV12-4 and J is TRBJ2-1; D could derive from TRBD1 or TRBD2 (5 bases each). The CDR3 has 16 residues. V lost 6 bases and J lost 0, with 15 bases in between. The CDR3 DNA reads as TGTGCCAGCAGCCCGGGACCTCCCGCCTCCTACAATGAGCAGTTCTTC. Translation: CASSPGPPASYNEQFF.

The chain joins TRBV7-2 to TRBJ2-6; no definite D call. The germline V gene has CDR1 SGHTA and CDR2 FQGNSA. Trimming stripped 3 bases from V and 0 bases from J, with 15 bases between. The CDR3 has 18 amino acids. The CDR3 DNA sequence: TGTGCCAGCAGCTTGGCGGTGGTGGGATACTCTGGGGCCAACGTCCTGACTTTC. It specifies CASSLAVVGYSGANVLTF.

The chain couples TRBV12-3 or TRBV12-4 to TRBJ1-5; D is possibly TRBD1 (6 bases). V was trimmed by 6 bases and J by 7 bases, leaving 13 bases between them. The CDR3 has 13 amino acids. CDR3 sequence (DNA): TGTGCCAGCAGGGCAGGGGTTATGCAGCCCCAGCATTTT. Its translation: CASRAGVMQPQHF.

This clone was recorded once. The V call is TRBV7-6, the J call TRBJ2-1; tentatively, D is TRBD1 (6 bases). CDR1 SGHVS and CDR2 FNYEAQ come from the germline V gene. Trimming cost V 1 base and J 2 bases, with 12 bases left between them. This CDR3 is 16 amino acids long. This chain's CDR3 is CASSLETGFAYNEQFF. CDR3 sequence (DNA): TGTGCCAGCAGCTTAGAAACAGGGTTCGCCTACAATGAGCAGTTCTTC.

This clone has just a few counts. The J gene is TRBJ1-5, the V gene TRBV12-3 or TRBV12-4; 7 bases fit TRBD1. The CDR3 is made up of 16 amino acids. The ends lost 6 bases at V and 2 bases at J; junction bases unmatched: 10. The CDR3 sequence: CASRSDRVGGNQPQHF. The CDR3 DNA reads TGTGCCAGCAGGTCTGACAGGGTAGGGGGCAATCAGCCCCAGCATTTT.

The V and J genes are TRBV6-4 and TRBJ2-1; TRBD2 is a possible D gene (5 bases). The germline CDR1 and CDR2 sequences are MRHNA and SNTAGT. Trimming took 0 bases from V and 5 from J, leaving 14 bases between them. The CDR3 is made up of 16 amino acids. The CDR3 region is CASSDSGRGGHNEQFF. In nucleotides, the CDR3 is TGTGCCAGCAGTGACTCAGGTCGGGGTGGCCACAATGAGCAGTTCTTC.

The rearrangement links TRBV19 to TRBJ2-1, with TRBD2 identical over 7 bases. With 10 bases clipped from V and 7 bases from J, the junction kept 25 bases outside the gene matches. The CDR3 runs 18 residues. Germline assignment: CDR1 LNHDA and CDR2 SQIVND (reference sequence). The CDR3 sequence is CATAGRDYEGNTWNEQFF. CDR3 DNA sequence: TGTGCCACCGCTGGCCGGGACTACGAAGGCAATACGTGGAATGAGCAGTTCTTC.

The rearrangement links TRBV10-1 to TRBJ2-7; D may be TRBD2 (5 bases). V gave up 6 bases and J gave up 5 bases, with 20 bases separating them. Per germline, CDR1 WNHNN and CDR2 SYGVQD (reference sequence). The CDR3 length is 15 residues. The CDR3 here is CASRDSGPARDEQYF. The CDR3 region has the DNA TGCGCCAGCAGGGACTCTGGGCCTGCTAGGGACGAGCAGTACTTC.

In this sample, this clone turned up a few times. J is TRBJ2-7 and V is TRBV24-1, with TRBD1 matching 9 bases. Per germline, CDR1 KGHDR and CDR2 SFDVKD. The junction had 7 bases not matched to a gene; V was cut back by 3 bases and J by 5 bases. There are 15 residues in the CDR3. DNA for the CDR3: TGTGCCACCAGTGATCCCGGGACAGGGAGGCACGAGCAGTACTTC. The encoded protein is CATSDPGTGRHEQYF.

This clone was counted ten times or more. A junction end diverges from the germline sequence, so it may reflect a read error. The chain uses TRBV5-8 and TRBJ2-7, with no clear D. Germline V gives CDR1 SGHTS, CDR2 YDEGEE. The CDR3 has 8 residues. CDR3 residues: CASSIRNF. The CDR3 DNA follows: TGTGCCAGCAGCATTAGGAACTTC.

This clone has at least ten counts. The chain recombines TRBV5-1 with TRBJ1-1, with 7 positions matching TRBD1. After removal of 5 bases from V and 2 bases from J, the junction contained 12 bases not matched to a gene. CDR1 and CDR2 from the germline V gene are SGHRS and YFSETQ. CDR3 length equals 16 residues. The CDR3 spells CASSSSTGTANTEAFF. The DNA for the CDR3 is TGCGCCAGCAGTTCGAGTACCGGGACAGCCAACACTGAAGCTTTCTTT.

This clone occurred a few times. The chain is built from TRBV6-5 and TRBJ2-7, with 7 bases aligning to TRBD1. Trimming removed 6 bases from V and 3 bases from J; junction bases left unmatched: 11. This CDR3 has 15 amino acids. Germline V CDR1 and CDR2: MNHEY, SVGAGI. In DNA, the CDR3 is TGTGCCAGCAGGTACCGTCTGGGACAGAACTACGAGCAGTACTTC. It specifies CASRYRLGQNYEQYF.

The chain employs TRBV19 and TRBJ1-6; maybe TRBD1 (5 bases). The CDR3 is made up of 14 amino acids. V lost 3 bases to trimming and J lost 11 bases, with 14 bases between them. Germline V lookup: CDR1 LNHDA, CDR2 SQIVND (reference sequence). For the CDR3, the DNA is TGTGCCAGTAGTATCGGTCCAGGGATGACACCCCTCCACTTT. Amino acids: CASSIGPGMTPLHF.

On this clone: The sample holds other DNA sequences that translate to the same CDR3. V usage is TRBV27 and J usage is TRBJ2-3; D uncertain. The germline V and J ends were trimmed by 6 bases and 5 bases, with 9 bases remaining between them. Looked up from germline, CDR1 is MNHEY and CDR2 is SMNVEV (reference sequence). The CDR3 is 12 amino acids. The CDR3 nucleotides are TGTGCCAGCAGCTCGTATGGAGATACGCAGTATTTT. As protein: CASSSYGDTQYF.